The following is a T cell receptor beta chain sequence with its context. Its specificity is not known. This record belongs to a study of T-cell reconstitution after alpha-beta-depleted transplantation in children. Unique molecular identifiers were incorporated during preparation of the TCRbeta library. TCRdb recomputed calls from the PCR reads with MiXCR, one row per CDR3 protein. The data contain more than 400,000 distinct CDR3 sequences, 9.5% to 12% of them singletons. Study-wide points: Most T-cell counts and diversity one year after the transplant came from T cells that were newly produced. TCRbeta diversity was high at day 60 in some patients (a result of surviving recipient T cells and thymic progenitors). Several hundred expanded graft clones reportedly gave rise to the alpha-beta T cells present about two months after transplant.

The CDR3 consists of 18 residues. CDR1 and CDR2 (germline): SGHRS, YFSETQ. Trimming pared 0 bases from V and 4 bases from J, leaving 19 bases between. The sequence came from a female patient aged 2-15 years who had a stem cell transplant for aplastic anemia, so the T cells may come from the graft donor. This sample comprised PBMCs, mostly from graft donor cells, obtained 180 days after TCRalphabeta/CD19-depleted stem cell transplant. The J gene is TRBJ2-2, the V gene TRBV5-1; D gene ambiguous. DNA for the CDR3: TGCGCCAGCAGCTTGGTTAGGTTGGGCCGCGAAGTCACCGGGGAGCTGTTTTTT. Amino acid sequence: CASSLVRLGREVTGELFF.